Listed below are T cell receptor beta chains from one sample, sequenced in a study of cytomegalovirus exposure and HLA in healthy donors. Measured with immunoSEQ multiplex PCR; TCRdb has only the in-frame clones, and not every one. This sample yields a few hundred thousand clones, of which 80% are seen a single time; about 0.28% belongs to the top ten. Sequences were obtained from PBMCs. These TCRs come from a girl aged 2-9 years in good health and CMV-seronegative. CDR3s include the opening cysteine and the closing phenylalanine or tryptophan. Each record gives: clone size, V gene, J gene, D gene, CDR3 DNA, CDR3 protein. A D gene is named only where the DNA matches it firmly. Size tells how often a clone was seen (once, few, many) or the class of an expanded clone, and some rows leave it out.

-,TRBV5-1,TRBJ2-1,TRBD2,TGCGCCAGCAGCCCGGTAGCGGGAGCGTACAATGAGCAGTTCTTC,CASSPVAGAYNEQFF
-,TRBV11-3,TRBJ2-3,-,TGTGCCAGCAGCTCTAGAGGGCGGGGGCCGCAGTATTTT,CASSSRGRGPQYF
-,TRBV19,TRBJ1-2,-,TGTGCCAGTAATCTCGAATCGGGGGGGGTCGCGAGCTATGGCTACACCTTC,CASNLESGGVASYGYTF
-,TRBV2,TRBJ1-1,-,TGTGCCAGCAAGATAGTTAAGAACACTGAAGCTTTCTTT,CASKIVKNTEAFF
-,TRBV10-3,TRBJ1-2,TRBD1,TGTGCCATCAGCGGCAACGAGGGACAGGGGCCTAACTATGGCTACACCTTC,CAISGNEGQGPNYGYTF
-,TRBV25-1,TRBJ1-2,TRBD1,TGTGCCAGCCGGGGACAGTTAAACTATGGCTACACCTTC,CASRGQLNYGYTF
-,TRBV11-2,TRBJ1-1,-,TGTGCCAGCAGCTTAGGACAGAGGAACACTGAAGCTTTCTTT,CASSLGQRNTEAFF
once,TRBV28,TRBJ2-2,TRBD2,TGTGCCAGCAGTTATTTTTTGGAGTATGGGACTAGCGGGAGGGCCGGGGAGCTGTTTTTT,CASSYFLEYGTSGRAGELFF
-,TRBV10-3,TRBJ2-7,TRBD1,TGTGCCGCACAGGGGGCTCTTCACGAGCAGTACTTC,CAAQGALHEQYF
-,TRBV6-4,TRBJ1-4,-,TGTGCCACTATCAACCGGGAGAGATTTAATGAAAAACTGTTTTTT,CATINRERFNEKLFF
-,TRBV9,TRBJ2-1,TRBD2,TGTGCCAGCAGCGATAGCGGGAGTTCCTACAATGAGCAGTTCTTC,CASSDSGSSYNEQFF
-,TRBV7-2,TRBJ2-7,TRBD1,TGTGCCAGCAGCTTAACGGGACAGAGGTCCTACGAGCAGTACTTC,CASSLTGQRSYEQYF
-,TRBV10-3,TRBJ1-2,-,TGTGCCATCAGTGAGCACTTAGCTTATGGCTACACCTTC,CAISEHLAYGYTF
-,TRBV7-9,TRBJ1-2,-,TGTGCCAGCAGCCTTAGGGAGATCGGGGTTCATGGCTACACCTTC,CASSLREIGVHGYTF
-,TRBV27,TRBJ2-7,TRBD2,TGTGCCAGCAGCGGACTAGCGGGAGCCCACGAGCAGTACTTC,CASSGLAGAHEQYF
-,TRBV15,TRBJ2-3,TRBD2,TGTGCCACCAGAAATCCCTTAGCGGGGAAGAGCACAGATACGCAGTATTTT,CATRNPLAGKSTDTQYF
-,TRBV7-9,TRBJ1-4,-,TGTGCCAGCGGCCGACGGGGCGGGATCCATGAAAAACTGTTTTTT,CASGRRGGIHEKLFF
-,TRBV2,TRBJ2-5,-,TGTGCCAGCGGTCGGGAGACCCAGTACTTC,CASGRETQYF
-,TRBV9,TRBJ2-5,TRBD2,TGTGCCAGCAGCCCGCGGCCGGCTAGCGGAGAGACCCAGTACTTC,CASSPRPASGETQYF
-,TRBV13,TRBJ1-4,TRBD1,TGTGCCAGCAGTCGAGAACAGGGGGCGACTAATGAAAAACTGTTTTTT,CASSREQGATNEKLFF
-,TRBV5-6,TRBJ1-5,-,TGTGCCAGCAGCTTGTTATGGGGGCCCAGCCCACAGCATTTT,CASSLLWGPSPQHF
few,TRBV5-4,TRBJ1-2,TRBD1,TGTGCCAGCAGCGCATGGGACAGGGGTTTCTTTGGCTACACCTTC,CASSAWDRGFFGYTF
-,TRBV30,TRBJ2-2,TRBD1,TGTGCCTGGAAGGGACAGGGTCATACCGGGGAGCTGTTTTTT,CAWKGQGHTGELFF
-,TRBV11-2,TRBJ1-2,-,TGTGCCAGCAGCCGATACTCAGGGATGCGGGGGTTGGGTGGCTACACCTTC,CASSRYSGMRGLGGYTF